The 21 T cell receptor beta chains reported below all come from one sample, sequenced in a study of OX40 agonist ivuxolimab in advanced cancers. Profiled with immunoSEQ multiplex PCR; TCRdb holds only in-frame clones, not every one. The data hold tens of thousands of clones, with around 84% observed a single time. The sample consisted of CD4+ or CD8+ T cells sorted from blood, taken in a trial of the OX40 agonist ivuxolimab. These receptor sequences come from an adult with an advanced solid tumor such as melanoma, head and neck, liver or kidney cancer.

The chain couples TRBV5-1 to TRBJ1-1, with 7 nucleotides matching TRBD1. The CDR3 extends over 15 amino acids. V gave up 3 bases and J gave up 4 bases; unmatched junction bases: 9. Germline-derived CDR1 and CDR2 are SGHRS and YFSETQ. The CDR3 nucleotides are TGCGCCAGCAGCTCCGGGACAGCATTGAGCACTGAAGCTTTCTTT. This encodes CASSSGTALSTEAFF.

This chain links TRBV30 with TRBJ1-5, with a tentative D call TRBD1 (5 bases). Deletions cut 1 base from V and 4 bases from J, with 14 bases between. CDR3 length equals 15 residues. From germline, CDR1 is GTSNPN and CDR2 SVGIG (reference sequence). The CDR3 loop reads CAWSAIGTENQPQHF. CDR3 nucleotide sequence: TGTGCCTGGAGTGCGATCGGGACGGAAAATCAGCCCCAGCATTTT.

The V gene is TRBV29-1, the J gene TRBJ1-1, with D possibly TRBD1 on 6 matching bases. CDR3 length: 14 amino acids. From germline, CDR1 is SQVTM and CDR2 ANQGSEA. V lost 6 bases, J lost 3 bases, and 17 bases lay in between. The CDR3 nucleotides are TGCAGCGTGGGTCCGACAGGCCGGGACACTGAAGCTTTCTTT. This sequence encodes CSVGPTGRDTEAFF.

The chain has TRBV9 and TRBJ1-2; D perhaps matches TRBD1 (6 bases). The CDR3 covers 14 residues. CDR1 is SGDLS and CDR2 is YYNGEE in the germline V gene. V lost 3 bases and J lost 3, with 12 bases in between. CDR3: CASSAGVGDYGYTF. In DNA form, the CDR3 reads TGTGCCAGCAGCGCAGGGGTTGGGGACTATGGCTACACCTTC.

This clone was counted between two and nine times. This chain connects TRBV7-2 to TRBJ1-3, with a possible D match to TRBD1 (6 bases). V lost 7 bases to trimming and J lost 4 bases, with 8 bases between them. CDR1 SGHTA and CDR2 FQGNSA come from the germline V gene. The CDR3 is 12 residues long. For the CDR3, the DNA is TGTGCCAGCACAGGGGCCGGAAACACCATATATTTT. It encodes CASTGAGNTIYF.

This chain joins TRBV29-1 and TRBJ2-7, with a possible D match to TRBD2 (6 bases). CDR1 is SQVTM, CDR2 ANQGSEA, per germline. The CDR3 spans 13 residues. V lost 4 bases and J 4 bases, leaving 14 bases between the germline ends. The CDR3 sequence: CSVAEGSHYEQYF. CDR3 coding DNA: TGCAGCGTTGCGGAGGGTTCACATTACGAGCAGTACTTC.

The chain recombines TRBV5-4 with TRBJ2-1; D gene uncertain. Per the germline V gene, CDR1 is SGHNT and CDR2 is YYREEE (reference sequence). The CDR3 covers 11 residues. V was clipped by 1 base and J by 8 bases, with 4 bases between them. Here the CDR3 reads CASSLWDEQFF. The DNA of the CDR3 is TGTGCCAGCAGCTTGTGGGATGAGCAGTTCTTC.

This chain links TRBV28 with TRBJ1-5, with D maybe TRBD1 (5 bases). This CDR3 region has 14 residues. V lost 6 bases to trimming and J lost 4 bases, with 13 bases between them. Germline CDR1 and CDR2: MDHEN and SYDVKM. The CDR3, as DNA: TGTGCCAGCAGGGACACTAAACAGAATCAGCCCCAGCATTTT. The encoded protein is CASRDTKQNQPQHF.

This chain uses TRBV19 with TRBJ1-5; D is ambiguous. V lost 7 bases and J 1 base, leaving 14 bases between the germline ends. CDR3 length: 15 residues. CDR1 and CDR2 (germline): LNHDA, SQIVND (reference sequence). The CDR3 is CASTKDGASNQPQHF. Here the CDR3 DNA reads TGTGCCAGTACCAAGGACGGAGCGAGCAATCAGCCCCAGCATTTT.

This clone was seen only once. CDR3 protein: CASSFVGRPSEQYF. The CDR3, as DNA: TGTGCCAGCAGTTTCGTCGGGAGGCCGTCCGAGCAGTACTTC. The chain uses TRBV6-5 and TRBJ2-7, with TRBD2 matching over 7 bases. With 4 bases clipped from V and 6 bases from J, the junction kept 9 bases outside the gene matches. The germline CDR1 and CDR2 sequences are MNHEY and SVGAGI. This CDR3 region has 14 residues.

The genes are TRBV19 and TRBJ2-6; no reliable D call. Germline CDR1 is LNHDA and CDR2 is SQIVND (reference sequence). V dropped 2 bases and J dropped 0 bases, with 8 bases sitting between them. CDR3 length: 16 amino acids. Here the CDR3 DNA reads TGTGCCAGTAGTATAAAGAGATCCTCTGGGGCCAACGTCCTGACTTTC. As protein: CASSIKRSSGANVLTF. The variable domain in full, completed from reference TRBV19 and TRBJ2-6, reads DGGITQSPKYLFRKEGQNVTLSCEQNLNHDAMYWYRQDPGQGLRLIYYSQIVNDFQKGDIAEGYSVSREKKESFPLTVTSAQKNPTAFYLCASSIKRSSGANVLTFGAGSRLTVL.

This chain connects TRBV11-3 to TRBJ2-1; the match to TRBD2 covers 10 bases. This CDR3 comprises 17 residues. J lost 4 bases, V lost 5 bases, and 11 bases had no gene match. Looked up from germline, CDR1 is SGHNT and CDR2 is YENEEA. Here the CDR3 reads CASSKPSLAGIYNEQFF. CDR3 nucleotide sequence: TGTGCCAGCAGCAAGCCGTCACTAGCGGGGATATACAATGAGCAGTTCTTC.

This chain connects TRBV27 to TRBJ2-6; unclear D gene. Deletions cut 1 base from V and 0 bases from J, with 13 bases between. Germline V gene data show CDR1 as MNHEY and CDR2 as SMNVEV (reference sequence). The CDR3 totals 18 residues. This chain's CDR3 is CASSLFALTSSGANVLTF. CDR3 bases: TGTGCCAGCAGTTTATTCGCGCTTACCAGCTCTGGGGCCAACGTCCTGACTTTC.

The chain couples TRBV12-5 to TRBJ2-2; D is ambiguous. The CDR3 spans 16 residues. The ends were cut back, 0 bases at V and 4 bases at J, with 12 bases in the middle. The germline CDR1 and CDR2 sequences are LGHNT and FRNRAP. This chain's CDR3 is CASGLVIRSVTGELFF. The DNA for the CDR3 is TGTGCTAGTGGTTTGGTAATAAGGTCTGTCACCGGGGAGCTGTTTTTT. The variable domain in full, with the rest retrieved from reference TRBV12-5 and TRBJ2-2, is DARVTQTPRHKVTEMGQEVTMRCQPILGHNTVFWYRQTMMQGLELLAYFRNRAPLDDSGMPKDRFSAEMPDATLATLKIQPSEPRDSAVYFCASGLVIRSVTGELFFGEGSRLTVL.

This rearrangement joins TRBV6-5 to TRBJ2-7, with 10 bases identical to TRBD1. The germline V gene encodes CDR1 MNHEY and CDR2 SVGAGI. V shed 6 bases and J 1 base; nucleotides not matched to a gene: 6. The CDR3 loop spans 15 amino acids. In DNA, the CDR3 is TGTGCCAGCAGGAACCCGGGACAGGGGTCCTACGAGCAGTACTTC. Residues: CASRNPGQGSYEQYF.

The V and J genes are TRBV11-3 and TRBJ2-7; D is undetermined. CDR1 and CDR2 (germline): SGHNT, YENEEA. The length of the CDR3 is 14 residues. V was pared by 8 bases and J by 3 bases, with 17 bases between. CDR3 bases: TGTGCCAGCGCACCGACTGCAAAAAGCTACGAGCAGTACTTC. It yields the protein CASAPTAKSYEQYF.

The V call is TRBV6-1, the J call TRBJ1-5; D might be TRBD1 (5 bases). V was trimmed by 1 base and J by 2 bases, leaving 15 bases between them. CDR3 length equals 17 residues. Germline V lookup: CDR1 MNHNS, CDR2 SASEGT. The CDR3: CASSEGGRLGRNQPQHF. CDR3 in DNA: TGTGCCAGCAGTGAAGGGGGGAGGCTAGGTCGCAATCAGCCCCAGCATTTT.

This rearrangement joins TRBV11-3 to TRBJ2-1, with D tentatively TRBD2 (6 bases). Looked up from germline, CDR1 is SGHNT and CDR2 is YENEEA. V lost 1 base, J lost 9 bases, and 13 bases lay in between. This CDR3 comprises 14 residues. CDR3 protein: CASSLGGTPFEQFF. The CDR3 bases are TGTGCCAGCAGCTTAGGCGGGACTCCCTTTGAGCAGTTCTTC.

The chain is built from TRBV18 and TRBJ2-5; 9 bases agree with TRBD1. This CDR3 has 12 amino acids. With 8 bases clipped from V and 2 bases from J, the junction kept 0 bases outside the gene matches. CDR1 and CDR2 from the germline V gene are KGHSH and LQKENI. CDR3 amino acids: CASGTGQETQYF. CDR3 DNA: TGTGCCAGCGGGACAGGGCAAGAGACCCAGTACTTC.

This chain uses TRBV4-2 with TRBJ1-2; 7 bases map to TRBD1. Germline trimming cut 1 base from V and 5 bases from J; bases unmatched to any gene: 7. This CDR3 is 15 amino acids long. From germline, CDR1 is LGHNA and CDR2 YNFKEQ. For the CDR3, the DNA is TGTGCCAGCAGCCAAGTTGGGACAGACGTATATGGCTACACCTTC. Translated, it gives CASSQVGTDVYGYTF.

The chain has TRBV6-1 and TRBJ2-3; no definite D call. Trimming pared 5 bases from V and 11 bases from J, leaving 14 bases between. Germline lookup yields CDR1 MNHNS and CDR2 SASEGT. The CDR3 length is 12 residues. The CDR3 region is CASSTQVAWQYF. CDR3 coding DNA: TGTGCCAGCAGTACGCAGGTAGCTTGGCAGTATTTT.